The 31 T cell receptor beta chains presented below share a single source sample, sequenced in a study of blood T cell repertoires in COVID-19. Sequenced by immunoSEQ multiplex PCR; TCRdb stores in-frame clones only, minus some. The data hold around 300,000 clones, with around 87% observed a single time. The sequenced material came from PBMCs or T cells enriched from blood (not recorded which). The receptors derive from a woman aged 25 to 39 who had recovered from COVID-19.

This chain connects TRBV2 to TRBJ2-7, with 9 bases lining up with TRBD2. This CDR3 region has 13 residues. Germline CDR1 SNHLY, CDR2 FYNNEI. Trimming cost V 7 bases and J 11 bases; bases outside gene matches: 12. The CDR3 DNA sequence: TGTGCCAGCACGGGACTAGCAGGGATGGAGGAGTACTTC. Translated, it gives CASTGLAGMEEYF.

This chain joins TRBV2 and TRBJ1-1, with no clear D. The CDR3 spans 14 residues. The germline V and J ends were trimmed by 5 bases and 2 bases, with 12 bases remaining between them. Per germline, CDR1 SNHLY and CDR2 FYNNEI. The CDR3 loop is CASSTWTVNTEAFF. CDR3 nucleotides: TGTGCCAGCAGTACCTGGACTGTAAACACTGAAGCTTTCTTT. Together with reference TRBV2 and TRBJ1-1, the CDR3 gives the full variable domain: EPEVTQTPSHQVTQMGQEVILRCVPISNHLYFYWYRQILGQKVEFLVSFYNNEISEKSEIFDDQFSVERPDGSNFTLKIRSTKLEDSAMYFCASSTWTVNTEAFFGQGTRLTVV.

DNA for the CDR3: TGTGCCAGTAGTAGGGGCGGGGGAACATTCTCCTACAATGAGCAGTTCTTC. Encoded protein: CASSRGGGTFSYNEQFF. The chain employs TRBV19 and TRBJ2-1; 7 positions agree with TRBD2. Looked up from germline, CDR1 is LNHDA and CDR2 is SQIVND (reference sequence). The V segment lost 4 bases and the J segment 0 bases; nucleotides outside the gene matches: 9. The CDR3 spans 17 residues.

The V and J genes are TRBV11-1 and TRBJ1-1, with 8 nucleotides matching TRBD1. Germline CDR1 reads SGHAT; CDR2 reads FQDESV (reference sequence). The CDR3 length is 14 residues. J was trimmed by 5 bases and V by 7 bases; bases with no gene match: 9. CDR3 nucleotides: TGTGCCAGCACCCATCAGGGGGCTCTAACTGAAGCTTTCTTT. It is translated as CASTHQGALTEAFF.

The chain has TRBV5-4 and TRBJ2-2, with a tentative D call TRBD1 (5 bases). Germline V gene data show CDR1 as SGHNT and CDR2 as YYREEE (reference sequence). Trimming pared 2 bases from V and 4 bases from J, leaving 12 bases between. The CDR3 totals 15 residues. CDR3 nucleotides: TGTGCCAGCAGCTTAGGCAGGGTATCCACCGGGGAGCTGTTTTTT. It translates to CASSLGRVSTGELFF. The full variable domain, rest sourced from reference TRBV5-4 and TRBJ2-2, is ETGVTQSPTHLIKTRGQQVTLRCSSQSGHNTVSWYQQALGQGPQFIFQYYREEENGRGNFPPRFSGLQFPNYSSELNVNALELDDSALYLCASSLGRVSTGELFFGEGSRLTVL.

The chain uses TRBV12-5 and TRBJ1-6, with 8 bases aligning to TRBD1. The CDR3 covers 14 residues. Germline V gene lookup returns CDR1 LGHNT and CDR2 FRNRAP. The V gene end was trimmed by 1 base and the J gene end by 10 bases; junction bases not matched to a gene: 3. CDR3 coding DNA: TGTGCTAGTGGTTTGGGACAGGGGAGGTCACCCCTCCACTTT. Translating gives CASGLGQGRSPLHF.

The chain joins TRBV2 to TRBJ1-6; 8 bases line up with TRBD1. Germline lookup yields CDR1 SNHLY and CDR2 FYNNEI. This CDR3 contains 12 residues. The trim removed 9 bases at V and 8 bases at J, leaving 3 bases unmatched. The CDR3 sequence is CARGQGDSPLHF. For the CDR3, the DNA is TGTGCCAGAGGACAGGGTGATTCACCCCTCCACTTT.

The CDR3 region is CASKAAGTGKSQHF. The CDR3 coding sequence is TGTGCCAGTAAAGCCGCCGGGACAGGGAAGTCCCAGCATTTT. V and J are TRBV19 and TRBJ1-5, with 9 positions matching TRBD1. Germline loops: CDR1 LNHDA, CDR2 SQIVND (reference sequence). The CDR3 consists of 14 residues. V shed 7 bases, J shed 11 bases, and the junction held 12 bases outside the gene matches.

V usage is TRBV5-1 and J usage is TRBJ1-2; 7 nucleotides match TRBD1. Germline CDR1 SGHRS, CDR2 YFSETQ. The V and J ends lost 1 base and 7 bases, in that order; junction bases with no gene match: 4. The CDR3 length is 13 residues. This chain's CDR3 is CASSLRGGSGYTF. CDR3 in DNA: TGCGCCAGCAGCTTGAGAGGGGGCAGTGGCTACACCTTC.

This clone was found once. The chain links TRBV6-5 to TRBJ1-5; D not resolved. Between the trimmed V and J ends, which lost 6 bases and 2 bases, there was a span of 11 bases. This CDR3 is built from 14 residues. Germline V CDR1 and CDR2: MNHEY, SVGAGI. The CDR3 nucleotides read TGTGCCAGCAGAGCTTTCTTGGGCAATCAGCCCCAGCATTTT. Encoded protein: CASRAFLGNQPQHF.

V usage is TRBV4-1 and J usage is TRBJ2-7; the match to TRBD2 covers 12 bases. Germline assignment: CDR1 MGHRA and CDR2 YSYEKL. The CDR3 spans 16 residues. After removal of 2 bases from V and 4 bases from J, the junction contained 6 bases not matched to a gene. This chain's CDR3 is CASSQTTSGGDYEQYF. DNA of the CDR3: TGCGCCAGCAGCCAAACGACTAGCGGGGGCGATTACGAGCAGTACTTC.

The chain couples TRBV7-9 to TRBJ1-3; 8 nucleotides agree with TRBD1. The CDR3 runs to 15 residues. Per the germline V gene, CDR1 is SEHNR and CDR2 is FQNEAQ (reference sequence). Trimming took 5 bases from V and 4 from J; bases not matched to a gene: 7. The CDR3 sequence: CASSPPTGEGNTIYF. CDR3 nucleotides: TGTGCCAGCAGCCCTCCGACAGGGGAAGGAAACACCATATATTTT.

The chain is built from TRBV6-2 or TRBV6-3 and TRBJ1-2; no clear D gene. CDR3 length: 13 amino acids. In germline, CDR1 is MNHEY, CDR2 SVGEGT. V was clipped by 4 bases and J by 3 bases, with 9 bases between them. The CDR3 sequence is CASSSWADYGYTF. The CDR3 bases are TGTGCCAGCAGTTCTTGGGCAGACTATGGCTACACCTTC.

The chain links TRBV10-3 to TRBJ1-2; D perhaps matches TRBD1 (6 bases). CDR1 ENHRY and CDR2 SYGVKD come from the germline V gene. The CDR3 sequence is 16 residues long. V was clipped by 2 bases and J by 8 bases, with 21 bases between them. CDR3 nucleotides: TGTGCCATCAGTGAGAACACAGGGCGGAGAGCGAGCGGCTACACCTTC. Its protein is CAISENTGRRASGYTF.

V gene TRBV27 combines with J gene TRBJ2-7; tentatively, D is TRBD1 (6 bases). This CDR3 spans 18 amino acids. Trimming left V 0 bases short and J 3 bases short, with 21 bases between. Germline V lookup: CDR1 MNHEY, CDR2 SMNVEV (reference sequence). This chain's CDR3 is CASSLSFRWGLENYEQYF. The CDR3 nucleotides are TGTGCCAGCAGTTTATCGTTTAGGTGGGGGCTAGAAAACTACGAGCAGTACTTC.

The chain links TRBV5-1 to TRBJ1-3; no clear D. This CDR3 is 15 amino acids long. The germline CDR1 and CDR2 sequences are SGHRS and YFSETQ. V was pared by 0 bases and J by 0 bases, with 7 bases between. CDR3 in amino acids: CASSLGVVSGNTIYF. In DNA form, the CDR3 reads TGCGCCAGCAGCTTGGGTGTCGTCTCTGGAAACACCATATATTTT.

V gene TRBV6-5 combines with J gene TRBJ1-4, with 10 positions matching TRBD1. CDR1 and CDR2 from the germline V gene are MNHEY and SVGAGI. The CDR3 is 15 amino acids. V shed 2 bases and J 7 bases; nucleotides not matched to a gene: 4. DNA for the CDR3: TGTGCCAGCAGTTACGGGGACAGGGGTATTGAAAAACTGTTTTTT. Translated, it gives CASSYGDRGIEKLFF.

This chain joins TRBV5-4 and TRBJ2-3; TRBD2 agrees at 12 bases. Trimming cost V 4 bases and J 5 bases; bases outside gene matches: 5. From germline, CDR1 is SGHNT and CDR2 YYREEE (reference sequence). The CDR3 totals 15 residues. The CDR3 loop reads CASSKGTSGLDTQYF. The CDR3 coding sequence is TGTGCCAGCAGCAAAGGGACTAGCGGGTTAGATACGCAGTATTTT.

The V gene is TRBV11-2, the J gene TRBJ1-4; D is unresolved. V was pared by 9 bases and J by 14 bases, with 13 bases between. The CDR3 extends over 10 amino acids. Looked up from germline, CDR1 is SGHAT and CDR2 is FQNNGV. CDR3 DNA sequence: TGTGCCAGTTTCGGTCCCCCTCTGTTTTTT. Protein: CASFGPPLFF.

The V gene is TRBV6-2 or TRBV6-3, the J gene TRBJ2-1; D may be TRBD1 (6 bases). Looked up from germline, CDR1 is MNHEY and CDR2 is SVGEGT. This CDR3 contains 12 residues. V was pared by 6 bases and J by 9 bases, with 12 bases between. Here the CDR3 reads CASSVRGGEQFF. CDR3 bases: TGTGCCAGCAGCGTCAGGGGTGGTGAGCAGTTCTTC.

This chain connects TRBV10-3 to TRBJ2-5; maybe TRBD1 (6 bases). This CDR3 spans 15 amino acids. Trimming pared 3 bases from V and 7 bases from J, leaving 18 bases between. Germline CDR1 ENHRY, CDR2 SYGVKD. CDR3 sequence: CAISEGFQGQGTQYF. The CDR3 nucleotides read TGTGCCATCAGTGAAGGGTTCCAGGGGCAGGGGACCCAGTACTTC.

V usage is TRBV3-1 (or the pseudogene TRBV3-2) and J usage is TRBJ2-1; the match to TRBD1 covers 9 bases. The CDR3 is 14 residues long. In germline, CDR1 is LGHDT, CDR2 YNNKEL (reference sequence). The junction had 7 bases not matched to a gene; V was cut back by 6 bases and J by 7 bases. The CDR3 coding sequence is TGTGCCAGCAGGCCACAGGGGGCGCCGAATGAGCAGTTCTTC. Its protein product is CASRPQGAPNEQFF.

This chain connects TRBV5-4 to TRBJ1-2, with a tentative D call TRBD1 (6 bases). V lost 0 bases and J 7 bases, leaving 13 bases between the germline ends. Looked up from germline, CDR1 is SGHNT and CDR2 is YYREEE (reference sequence). This CDR3 is built from 14 residues. The CDR3 DNA reads TGTGCCAGCAGCTTGGCCGGGGGGCGGCCTGGCTACACCTTC. Encoded protein: CASSLAGGRPGYTF.

The V and J genes are TRBV6-5 and TRBJ1-2; 8 bases match TRBD1. Trimming removed 6 bases from V and 3 bases from J; junction bases left unmatched: 3. The CDR3 loop spans 13 amino acids. In germline, CDR1 is MNHEY, CDR2 SVGAGI. This chain's CDR3 is CASRPTGDYGYTF. CDR3 bases: TGTGCCAGCAGGCCGACAGGGGACTATGGCTACACCTTC.

A single count supports this clone. The chain carries TRBV6-5 and TRBJ2-2; TRBD1 might be the D (5 bases). The CDR3 sequence is 14 residues long. Trimming removed 1 base at V and 7 bases at J, with 10 bases between. Germline assignment: CDR1 MNHEY and CDR2 SVGAGI. CDR3 loop: CASSYFGQGGELFF. As DNA, the CDR3 is TGTGCCAGCAGTTACTTCGGGCAGGGCGGGGAGCTGTTTTTT.

V and J are TRBV2 and TRBJ2-2; possible D gene TRBD1, 5 bases. V lost 3 bases, J lost 0 bases, and 8 bases lay in between. The CDR3 spans 15 residues. The germline CDR1 and CDR2 sequences are SNHLY and FYNNEI. CDR3 sequence (DNA): TGTGCCAGCAGTGAGCAGGGCCCGAACACCGGGGAGCTGTTTTTT. This translates into CASSEQGPNTGELFF.

This rearrangement joins TRBV18 to TRBJ1-2; the D is unclear. V was pared by 3 bases and J by 4 bases, with 18 bases between. Germline V gene sequence: CDR1 KGHSH, CDR2 LQKENI. This CDR3 has 16 amino acids. As DNA, the CDR3 is TGTGCCAGCTCACCTTTGGCCCCAATAACCTCCTATGGCTACACCTTC. Its translation: CASSPLAPITSYGYTF.

V is TRBV9 and J is TRBJ2-1; D might be TRBD1 (7 bases). In germline, CDR1 is SGDLS, CDR2 YYNGEE. The CDR3 has 16 amino acids. Trimming removed 5 bases at V and 6 bases at J, with 21 bases between. In DNA, the CDR3 is TGTGCCAGCAGTAAAACCGCGGGACAGAGTACCAATGAGCAGTTCTTC. Its translation: CASSKTAGQSTNEQFF.

The gene calls are TRBV2 and TRBJ1-2; D is unclear. Germline V gene lookup returns CDR1 SNHLY and CDR2 FYNNEI. Trimming took off 6 bases at V and 5 bases at J, with 13 bases between the two ends. This CDR3 is 13 amino acids long. The CDR3 region has the DNA TGTGCCAGCAGCCAGGACGGGAGTTATGGCTACACCTTC. It translates to CASSQDGSYGYTF.

The count of this clone is one. The V and J genes are TRBV4-3 and TRBJ2-3; D gene uncertain. This CDR3 region has 13 residues. The V end was cut by 4 bases, the J end by 2 bases, with 7 bases between. Germline-derived CDR1 and CDR2 are LGHNA and YSLEER. The CDR3 nucleotides are TGCGCCAGCAGCCGTCTTATCACAGATACGCAGTATTTT. The encoded protein is CASSRLITDTQYF.

The rearrangement joins TRBV2 to TRBJ2-2; TRBD2 matches 12 bases. J lost 6 bases, V lost 2 bases, and 4 bases had no gene match. Germline values: CDR1 SNHLY, CDR2 FYNNEI. CDR3 size: 16 residues. The DNA for the CDR3 is TGTGCCAGCAGTGAACTAGCGGGGGGGCGCGCCGGGGAGCTGTTTTTT. This gives the protein CASSELAGGRAGELFF.